The present T cell receptor beta chain was sequenced within a study of cytomegalovirus exposure and HLA in healthy donors. On the study more broadly: A preliminary data release comprised roughly 80 million unique TCRs obtained from HLA-typed donors. The study placed approximately 81% of its approximately 360 genotyped donors in the Caucasian-associated ancestry cluster. Whole-study findings and limits: Previous analysis showed most TCR beta V segments were productive about 90% or about 30% of the time. Some V segments, including TRBV6-2 and TRBV6-3, were excluded as indistinguishable.

Regarding this clone: What it binds is not known.

It was with 60 Vbeta and 13 Jbeta primers that the PCR ran. TCRdb keeps only in-frame clones here, not all; method: immunoSEQ multiplex PCR. The sample comprises 210,000 or so clones, about three quarters of which are singletons, and under 2% rests with the top ten. The germline V gene encodes CDR1 MGHDK and CDR2 SYGVNS. Trimming pared 6 bases from V and 1 base from J, leaving 15 bases between. The CDR3 extends over 15 amino acids. This receptor was taken from a man younger than 30 in good health and CMV-seronegative. Sequencing was performed on PBMCs. V and J are TRBV25-1 and TRBJ1-1, with D hard to call. The CDR3 nucleotides read TGTGCCAGCAGAGAAGGGAGCGCGTCGAACACTGAAGCTTTCTTT. Amino acids: CASREGSASNTEAFF.